The clone carrying this T cell receptor beta chain was found once. Its cognate antigen is unknown. These data are taken from a study of cytomegalovirus exposure and HLA in healthy donors. Here immunoSEQ multiplex PCR was the method, and the copy in TCRdb shows in-frame clones only, minus some. The sample contains some 290,000 clones, 88% of which appear only once. Study results and limitations: According to a subsequent analysis, TCR clusters from the first cohort were inclined to appear together in the 120 validation repertoires. Using the classifier, cytomegalovirus status was reportedly diagnosed with high specificity and sensitivity. The study recorded about 160 TCR beta chains that were cytomegalovirus-associated. Specificity of a few CMV-associated chains for CMV antigens was verified in vitro.

Germline values: CDR1 SEHNR, CDR2 FQNEAQ (reference sequence). The V segment lost 5 bases and the J segment 5 bases; nucleotides outside the gene matches: 5. The CDR3 consists of 14 residues. This sequence originates from a man aged 25-45 years in good health and CMV-seronegative. The sequenced sample was PBMCs. The chain combines TRBV7-9 with TRBJ2-5; TRBD2 matches at 10 bases. CDR3 loop: CASSDRAGGETQYF. The CDR3 nucleotides read TGTGCCAGCAGCGACCGAGCGGGGGGGGAGACCCAGTACTTC.